These 23 T cell receptor beta chains were all obtained from the same sample, sequenced in a study of blood T cell repertoires in COVID-19. Profiled with immunoSEQ multiplex PCR; TCRdb holds only in-frame clones, not every one. The sample records around 470,000 clones, about 92% being singletons. Sequencing used PBMCs or T cells enriched from blood (not recorded which). The receptors were sampled from a man aged 18 to 29 who had recovered from COVID-19.

The chain is built from TRBV6-5 and TRBJ1-2; D is possibly TRBD1 (5 bases). CDR1 is MNHEY, CDR2 SVGAGI, per germline. V shed 7 bases and J shed 12 bases, with 15 bases lying between them. This CDR3 spans 11 amino acids. CDR3 sequence reads: CASTHGGRDTF. The CDR3 coding sequence is TGTGCCAGCACCCACGGGGGGAGAGACACCTTC.

The chain joins TRBV27 to TRBJ1-6; D not certain. Trimming took 4 bases from V and 3 from J, leaving 7 bases between them. Per germline, CDR1 MNHEY and CDR2 SMNVEV (reference sequence). The CDR3 extends over 14 amino acids. The CDR3 DNA is TGTGCCAGCAGTTCCCCCGGCTATAATTCACCCCTCCACTTT. Translated: CASSSPGYNSPLHF.

CDR3 loop: CASSHAGTEERGYTF. DNA of the CDR3: TGTGCCAGCAGTCATGCCGGGACAGAGGAGAGAGGCTACACCTTC. This chain links TRBV28 with TRBJ1-2; the match to TRBD1 covers 7 bases. V was clipped by 5 bases and J by 8 bases; unmatched bases: 14. This CDR3 region has 15 residues. Per germline, CDR1 MDHEN and CDR2 SYDVKM.

CDR3 residues: CAWNPSGNTEAFF. The CDR3 DNA reads TGTGCCTGGAACCCGAGCGGGAACACTGAAGCTTTCTTT. V gene TRBV30 combines with J gene TRBJ1-1; D remains ambiguous. V lost 4 bases and J lost 1, with 10 bases in between. Germline CDR1 GTSNPN, CDR2 SVGIG (reference sequence). The CDR3 is 13 amino acids.

The chain is built from TRBV11-2 and TRBJ1-2; unclear D gene. This CDR3 comprises 14 residues. V lost 5 bases, J lost 3 bases, and 13 bases lay in between. Germline values: CDR1 SGHAT, CDR2 FQNNGV. For the CDR3, the DNA is TGTGCCAGCAGCCACGGGAGAGGATACTATGGCTACACCTTC. Translating it yields CASSHGRGYYGYTF.

The genes are TRBV30 and TRBJ2-4; 10 positions match TRBD1. From germline, CDR1 is GTSNPN and CDR2 SVGIG (reference sequence). The V gene end was trimmed by 5 bases and the J gene end by 2 bases; junction bases not matched to a gene: 3. The CDR3 covers 14 residues. The CDR3 loop reads CAWSGQGSKNIQYF. CDR3 in DNA: TGTGCCTGGTCGGGACAGGGGTCCAAAAACATTCAGTACTTC.

The rearrangement links TRBV5-6 to TRBJ1-1, with D possibly TRBD1 on 6 matching bases. The CDR3 totals 13 residues. The V gene lost 4 bases and the J gene lost 0 bases, with 7 bases spanning the gap. Germline V gene sequence: CDR1 SGHDT, CDR2 YYEEEE. The CDR3 DNA follows: TGTGCCAGCAGCAGGGACATGAACACTGAAGCTTTCTTT. It is translated as CASSRDMNTEAFF.

The chain joins TRBV5-1 to TRBJ1-3; 7 bases line up with TRBD1. CDR3 size: 16 residues. J gave up 0 bases and V 0 bases, and 3 bases lay outside the gene matches. CDR1 SGHRS and CDR2 YFSETQ come from the germline V gene. The CDR3 sequence is CASSLAGTVSGNTIYF. CDR3 DNA: TGCGCCAGCAGCTTGGCCGGGACAGTCTCTGGAAACACCATATATTTT.

The chain uses TRBV13 and TRBJ2-3; D is perhaps TRBD2 (6 bases). V gave up 5 bases and J gave up 2 bases, with 17 bases separating them. CDR1 and CDR2 from the germline V gene are PRHDT and FYEKMQ (reference sequence). The CDR3 length is 16 residues. CDR3 amino acids: CASSLKEGRDTDTQYF. In DNA, the CDR3 is TGTGCCAGCAGCCTCAAGGAGGGTCGCGACACAGATACGCAGTATTTT.

The CDR3 nucleotides are TGTGCCACCAGTGATTCCTCCCAGGGGGCTGGTTCACCCCTCCACTTT. The encoded protein is CATSDSSQGAGSPLHF. The chain has TRBV24-1 and TRBJ1-6, with 8 bases that match TRBD1. CDR1 is KGHDR and CDR2 is SFDVKD in the germline V gene. The length of the CDR3 is 16 residues. Trimming at V came to 2 bases and at J to 9 bases, leaving 8 bases not matched to a gene.

CDR3 sequence: CASSLGVAGGSGNTIYF. The CDR3 DNA is TGTGCCAGCAGCTTGGGGGTTGCCGGGGGCTCTGGAAACACCATATATTTT. This chain uses TRBV5-6 with TRBJ1-3; D possibly corresponds to TRBD1 (5 bases). The CDR3 length is 17 residues. Between the trimmed V and J ends, which lost 0 bases and 0 bases, there was a span of 13 bases. CDR1 is SGHDT and CDR2 is YYEEEE in the germline V gene.

The chain has TRBV28 and TRBJ2-7; tentative D call: TRBD2 (6 bases). Between the trimmed V and J ends, which lost 4 bases and 1 base, there was a span of 20 bases. Germline CDR1 MDHEN, CDR2 SYDVKM. This CDR3 is 17 amino acids long. In DNA, the CDR3 is TGTGCCAGCAGTTCCTCAACCCGACTGGGGGGATCCTACGAGCAGTACTTC. Translating gives CASSSSTRLGGSYEQYF.

This chain uses TRBV11-1 with TRBJ2-1; D is unresolved. The CDR3 runs to 12 residues. Trimming stripped 6 bases from V and 4 bases from J, with 7 bases between. CDR1 and CDR2 (germline): SGHAT, FQDESV (reference sequence). The CDR3: CASRRSYNEQFF. The CDR3 DNA reads as TGTGCCAGCAGGCGATCGTACAATGAGCAGTTCTTC.

The chain uses TRBV19 and TRBJ1-6; D gene unclear. The CDR3 extends over 15 amino acids. The germline gives CDR1 LNHDA, CDR2 SQIVND (reference sequence). Trimming took off 5 bases at V and 10 bases at J, with 18 bases between the two ends. CDR3 residues: CASSGSTVRSSPLHF. For the CDR3, the DNA is TGTGCCAGTAGTGGCTCCACGGTTAGGAGCTCACCCCTCCACTTT.

The V call is TRBV29-1, the J call TRBJ2-7; 9 nucleotides align to TRBD2. Germline-derived CDR1 and CDR2 are SQVTM and ANQGSEA. The CDR3 is 15 residues long. The trim removed 5 bases at V and 5 bases at J, leaving 13 bases unmatched. The CDR3 coding sequence is TGCAGCGTTTTTGGGCGGGAGGGCTCCACCGACGAGCAGTACTTC. Translating it yields CSVFGREGSTDEQYF.

This clone was seen a handful of times. This chain joins TRBV5-1 and TRBJ2-3; weak D call: TRBD1 (6 bases). The CDR3 contains 13 residues. The germline V and J ends were trimmed by 5 bases and 2 bases, with 9 bases remaining between them. Germline-derived CDR1 and CDR2 are SGHRS and YFSETQ. The CDR3 bases are TGCGCCAGCAGAAAGGGGGTCACAGATACGCAGTATTTT. This codes for CASRKGVTDTQYF.

The chain joins TRBV18 to TRBJ1-5, with 7 bases identical to TRBD1. The germline gives CDR1 KGHSH, CDR2 LQKENI. This CDR3 is 16 amino acids long. J lost 1 base, V lost 3 bases, and 6 bases had no gene match. The CDR3 loop is CASSPVPTGSNQPQHF. The CDR3 DNA reads TGTGCCAGCTCACCCGTCCCGACAGGGAGCAATCAGCCCCAGCATTTT. Looking up the rest from reference TRBV18 and TRBJ1-5 gives the full variable domain: NAGVMQNPRHLVRRRGQEARLRCSPMKGHSHVYWYRQLPEEGLKFMVYLQKENIIDESGMPKERFSAEFPKEGPSILRIQQVVRGDSAAYFCASSPVPTGSNQPQHFGDGTRLSIL.

Only one count was recorded for this clone. This chain joins TRBV4-1 and TRBJ2-1; maybe TRBD2 (6 bases). The germline V gene encodes CDR1 MGHRA and CDR2 YSYEKL. CDR3 length equals 16 residues. V was cut by 3 bases and J by 2 bases, with 14 bases left in between. The CDR3 protein is CASSQPGRGTYNEQFF. In DNA form, the CDR3 reads TGCGCCAGCAGCCAGCCCGGACGGGGGACCTACAATGAGCAGTTCTTC.

The V and J genes are TRBV6-4 and TRBJ2-5, with no clear D. There are 13 residues in the CDR3. The V end lost 3 bases, the J end lost 4 bases, and 9 bases lay between the germline ends. Germline V gives CDR1 MRHNA, CDR2 SNTAGT. CDR3 region: CASSELRGETQYF. The CDR3 coding sequence is TGTGCCAGCAGTGAATTGAGAGGAGAGACCCAGTACTTC.

This clone has just a few counts. The genes are TRBV9 and TRBJ1-2; D unclear. Germline V gives CDR1 SGDLS, CDR2 YYNGEE. With 3 bases removed from V and 4 bases from J, the gap between germline ends came to 19 bases. CDR3 length: 16 amino acids. The CDR3 DNA sequence: TGTGCCAGCAGCGCTAGAAACGTAATTTCGGGCTATGGCTACACCTTC. Translating it yields CASSARNVISGYGYTF.

This chain links TRBV6-5 with TRBJ2-2, with TRBD1 as a possible D gene (5 bases). Germline V lookup: CDR1 MNHEY, CDR2 SVGAGI. Trimming took 8 bases from V and 7 from J, leaving 8 bases between them. This CDR3 spans 11 amino acids. The CDR3 is CASLDSGELFF. The CDR3 bases are TGTGCCAGCCTCGACAGCGGGGAGCTGTTTTTT.

The genes are TRBV19 and TRBJ1-1, with D possibly TRBD1 on 5 matching bases. This CDR3 has 15 amino acids. Germline V gene sequence: CDR1 LNHDA, CDR2 SQIVND (reference sequence). V lost 5 bases, J lost 6 bases, and 19 bases lay in between. The DNA of the CDR3 is TGTGCCAGTAGTGAGCAGGGAATGGCTGGCGCTGAAGCTTTCTTT. This codes for CASSEQGMAGAEAFF.

The chain employs TRBV5-4 and TRBJ2-1; 8 positions agree with TRBD2. The germline V gene encodes CDR1 SGHNT and CDR2 YYREEE (reference sequence). Trimming at V came to 2 bases and at J to 10 bases, leaving 8 bases not matched to a gene. The CDR3 has 14 residues. The CDR3, as DNA: TGTGCCAGCAGCTTTACGGGAGGGGCACTGGAGCAGTTCTTC. Its protein is CASSFTGGALEQFF.